The clone carrying this TCR beta chain appeared once. Its antigen is unknown. These data originate in a study of T cell responses to AZD1222 COVID-19 vaccine. Overall study results and limits: The study sampled repertoires only after the peak T cell response.

TCRdb's copy holds only in-frame clones and misses some; the assay was immunoSEQ multiplex PCR. The data contain some 150,000 clones, more than 85% of them singletons. Trimming took 3 bases from V and 7 from J, leaving 7 bases between them. This CDR3 spans 11 amino acids. The germline gives CDR1 ENHRY, CDR2 SYGVKD. The sequencing here drew on peripheral blood, taken on day 0 of AZD1222 vaccination. The sequence was collected from an adult in good health. J is TRBJ2-7 and V is TRBV10-3; TRBD2 might be the D (5 bases). The CDR3 nucleotides read TGTGCCATCAGTGAATCGGGAGAGCAGTACTTC. Its translation: CAISESGEQYF.